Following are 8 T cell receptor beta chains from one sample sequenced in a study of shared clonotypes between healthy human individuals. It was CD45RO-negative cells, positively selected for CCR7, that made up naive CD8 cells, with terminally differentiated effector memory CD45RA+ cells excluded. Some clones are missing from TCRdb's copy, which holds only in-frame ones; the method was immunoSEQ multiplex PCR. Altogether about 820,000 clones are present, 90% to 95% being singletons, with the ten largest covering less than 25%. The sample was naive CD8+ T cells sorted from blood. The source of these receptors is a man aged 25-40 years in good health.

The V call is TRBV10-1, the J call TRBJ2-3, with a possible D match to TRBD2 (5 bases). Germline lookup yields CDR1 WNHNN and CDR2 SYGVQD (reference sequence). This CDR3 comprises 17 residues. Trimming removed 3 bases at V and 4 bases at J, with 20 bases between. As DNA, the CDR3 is TGCGCCAGCAGTGATCCCCTAGGACCGGGGTCGGCAGATACGCAGTATTTT. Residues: CASSDPLGPGSADTQYF.

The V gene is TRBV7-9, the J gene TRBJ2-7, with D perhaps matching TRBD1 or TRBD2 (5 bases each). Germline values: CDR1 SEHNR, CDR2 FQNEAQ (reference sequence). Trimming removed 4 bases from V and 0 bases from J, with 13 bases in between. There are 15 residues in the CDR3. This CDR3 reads CASSSPGAPSYEQYF. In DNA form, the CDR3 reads TGTGCCAGCAGCTCACCCGGGGCCCCCTCCTACGAGCAGTACTTC.

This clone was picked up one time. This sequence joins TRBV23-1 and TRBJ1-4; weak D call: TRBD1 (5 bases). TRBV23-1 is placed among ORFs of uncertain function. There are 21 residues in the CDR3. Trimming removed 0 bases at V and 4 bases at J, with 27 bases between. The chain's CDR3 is CASSQSLPRQPRPVNNEKLFF. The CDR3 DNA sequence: TGCGCCAGCAGTCAATCCCTGCCCCGACAGCCCAGGCCAGTTAATAATGAAAAACTGTTTTTT.

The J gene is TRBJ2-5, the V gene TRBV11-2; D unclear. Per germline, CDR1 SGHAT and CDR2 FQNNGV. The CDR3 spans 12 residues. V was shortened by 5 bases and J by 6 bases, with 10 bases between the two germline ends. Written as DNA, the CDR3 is TGTGCCAGCAGCCAAGGCAGCAAGACCCAGTACTTC. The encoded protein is CASSQGSKTQYF.

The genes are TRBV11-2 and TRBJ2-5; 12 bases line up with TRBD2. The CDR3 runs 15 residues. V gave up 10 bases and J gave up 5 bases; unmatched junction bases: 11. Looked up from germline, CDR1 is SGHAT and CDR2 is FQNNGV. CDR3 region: CATRLAGAAGETQYF. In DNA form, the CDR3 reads TGTGCCACGAGACTAGCGGGAGCAGCGGGTGAGACCCAGTACTTC.

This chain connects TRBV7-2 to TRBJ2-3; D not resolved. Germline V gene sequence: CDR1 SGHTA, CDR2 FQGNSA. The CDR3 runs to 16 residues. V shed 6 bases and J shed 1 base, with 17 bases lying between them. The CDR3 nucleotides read TGTGCCAGCAGAACCTCCCCAGAGTGGGGCACAGATACGCAGTATTTT. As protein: CASRTSPEWGTDTQYF.

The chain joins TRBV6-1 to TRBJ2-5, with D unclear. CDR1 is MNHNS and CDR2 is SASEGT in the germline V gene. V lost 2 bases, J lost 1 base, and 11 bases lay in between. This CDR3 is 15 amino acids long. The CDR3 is CASSENPLPQETQYF. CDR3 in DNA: TGTGCCAGCAGTGAAAATCCTCTGCCCCAAGAGACCCAGTACTTC.

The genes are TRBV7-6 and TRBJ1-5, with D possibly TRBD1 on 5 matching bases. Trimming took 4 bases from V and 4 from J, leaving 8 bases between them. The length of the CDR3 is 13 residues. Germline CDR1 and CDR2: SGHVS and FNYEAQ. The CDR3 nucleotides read TGTGCCAGCAGCTCGGGGACTAATCAGCCCCAGCATTTT. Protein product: CASSSGTNQPQHF. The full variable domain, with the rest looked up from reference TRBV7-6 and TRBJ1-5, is GAGVSQSPRYKVTKRGQDVALRCDPISGHVSLYWYRQALGQGPEFLTYFNYEAQQDKSGLPNDRFSAERPEGSISTLTIQRTEQRDSAMYRCASSSGTNQPQHFGDGTRLSIL.